A single sample is the source of the 18 T cell receptor beta chains below, sequenced in a study of blood T cell repertoires in COVID-19. The table came from immunoSEQ multiplex PCR; TCRdb's copy has only in-frame clones and leaves some out. The top ten hold 1.4% to 1.5% of the sample, which has 350,000 to 500,000 clones, 70% to 90% seen once. Sequencing was carried out using PBMCs or T cells enriched from blood (not recorded which). The receptors originated from a woman aged 18-29 years who had been exposed to COVID-19.

Only a few counts were recorded for this clone. The chain is built from TRBV7-9 and TRBJ2-7; 8 bases align to TRBD2. The germline gives CDR1 SEHNR, CDR2 FQNEAQ (reference sequence). V gave up 7 bases and J gave up 2 bases; unmatched junction bases: 10. This CDR3 contains 15 residues. The CDR3: CASTPASGRTYEQYF. In nucleotides, the CDR3 is TGTGCCAGCACCCCCGCTAGCGGGCGAACCTACGAGCAGTACTTC.

This clone was detected once. V is TRBV28 and J is TRBJ2-4; 11 bases are a match to TRBD2. The CDR3 consists of 18 residues. Germline-derived CDR1 and CDR2 are MDHEN and SYDVKM. V shed 3 bases and J 0 bases; nucleotides not matched to a gene: 7. Here the CDR3 reads CASSFGLAGGIAKNIQYF. In DNA, the CDR3 is TGTGCCAGCAGTTTCGGTCTAGCGGGGGGCATAGCCAAAAACATTCAGTACTTC.

The genes are TRBV28 and TRBJ2-7, with D perhaps TRBD2 (7 bases). Trimming removed 6 bases from V and 12 bases from J, with 15 bases in between. The CDR3 covers 11 residues. From germline, CDR1 is MDHEN and CDR2 SYDVKM. CDR3 nucleotide sequence: TGTGCCAGCAGCCGGGGGAGGGGGTGGTACTTC. It yields the protein CASSRGRGWYF.

The genes are TRBV6-1 and TRBJ2-1; 8 nucleotides agree with TRBD2. The CDR3 is 17 residues long. The germline gives CDR1 MNHNS, CDR2 SASEGT. V lost 2 bases to trimming and J lost 0 bases; unmatched junction nucleotides: 6. DNA of the CDR3: TGTGCCAGCAGTGAACGGACTAGCCGGAGCTCCTACAATGAGCAGTTCTTC. This translates into CASSERTSRSSYNEQFF.

The chain employs TRBV11-2 and TRBJ2-7; D may be TRBD2 (5 bases). The V end lost 4 bases, the J end lost 0 bases, and 10 bases lay between the germline ends. CDR3 length equals 14 residues. Germline V gives CDR1 SGHAT, CDR2 FQNNGV. Here the CDR3 reads CASSYRTRSYEQYF. The CDR3 nucleotides are TGTGCCAGCAGCTACCGGACTCGCTCCTACGAGCAGTACTTC.

This rearrangement joins TRBV18 to TRBJ1-1, with D unclear. This CDR3 comprises 17 residues. V dropped 1 base and J dropped 4 bases, with 19 bases sitting between them. CDR1 and CDR2 from the germline V gene are KGHSH and LQKENI. CDR3 sequence (DNA): TGTGCCAGCTCACCACTTTCCAGTCTCGGGTTGGGCACTGAAGCTTTCTTT. Protein product: CASSPLSSLGLGTEAFF.

The V and J genes are TRBV19 and TRBJ2-2, with 8 bases lining up with TRBD2. From germline, CDR1 is LNHDA and CDR2 SQIVND (reference sequence). V lost 7 bases, J lost 6 bases, and 7 bases stayed unmatched. This CDR3 region has 14 residues. The CDR3 loop is CASTRLASPGELFF. Written as DNA, the CDR3 is TGTGCCAGTACAAGACTAGCGAGCCCCGGGGAGCTGTTTTTT.

The chain links TRBV5-4 to TRBJ2-5, with 10 nucleotides matching TRBD2. CDR1 SGHNT and CDR2 YYREEE come from the germline V gene (reference sequence). V was clipped by 4 bases and J by 3 bases; unmatched bases: 12. CDR3 length: 17 amino acids. DNA of the CDR3: TGTGCCAGCAGCCTTAAGCGGGGGGGCCAGGTGGAAGAGACCCAGTACTTC. Residues: CASSLKRGGQVEETQYF.

The chain links TRBV2 to TRBJ2-5; 10 nucleotides match TRBD2. The CDR3 consists of 15 residues. CDR1 is SNHLY, CDR2 FYNNEI, per germline. Trimming cost V 0 bases and J 4 bases; bases outside gene matches: 2. This chain's CDR3 is CASSEAASGRETQYF. CDR3 nucleotides: TGTGCCAGCAGTGAAGCGGCTAGCGGGAGAGAGACCCAGTACTTC.

The V and J genes are TRBV4-1 and TRBJ2-3, with TRBD2 matching over 12 bases. The CDR3 consists of 16 residues. With V trimmed by 6 bases and J by 2 bases, 6 bases remained unmatched. Germline loops: CDR1 MGHRA, CDR2 YSYEKL. CDR3 sequence reads: CASRILAGGVTDTQYF. The CDR3 DNA reads as TGCGCCAGCAGAATCCTAGCGGGAGGGGTCACAGATACGCAGTATTTT.

CDR3 DNA sequence: TGTGCCAGCAGTCAAAACTCAGGGTATGCTTTCTTT. It yields the protein CASSQNSGYAFF. The chain recombines TRBV28 with TRBJ1-1, with D possibly being TRBD1 (5 bases). The V gene's germline CDR1 is MDHEN and CDR2 SYDVKM. This CDR3 comprises 12 residues. The V end was cut by 5 bases, the J end by 11 bases, with 15 bases between. The full variable domain, with the rest looked up from reference TRBV28 and TRBJ1-1, is DVKVTQSSRYLVKRTGEKVFLECVQDMDHENMFWYRQDPGLGLRLIYFSYDVKMKEKGDIPEGYSVSREKKERFSLILESASTNQTSMYLCASSQNSGYAFFGQGTRLTVV.

The CDR3 here is CAISDRQGAHGYTF. The CDR3, as DNA: TGTGCCATCAGTGACAGACAGGGGGCGCATGGCTACACCTTC. The V call is TRBV10-3, the J call TRBJ1-2; 10 nucleotides align to TRBD1. V trimming: 3 bases; J trimming: 6 bases; junction bases outside the gene matches: 4. The V gene's germline CDR1 is ENHRY and CDR2 SYGVKD. The CDR3 sequence is 14 residues long.

The chain combines TRBV7-6 with TRBJ2-7, with 16 bases identical to TRBD2. Germline CDR1 and CDR2: SGHVS and FNYEAQ. CDR3 length: 17 amino acids. V trimming: 5 bases; J trimming: 3 bases; junction bases outside the gene matches: 7. In DNA, the CDR3 is TGTGCCAGCAGCCCGGGACTAGCGGGGGGGTCTAGCTACGAGCAGTACTTC. It yields the protein CASSPGLAGGSSYEQYF.

The gene calls are TRBV5-1 and TRBJ2-3, with 11 nucleotides matching TRBD2. V dropped 1 base and J dropped 0; count of bases not matched to a gene: 7. CDR1 and CDR2 (germline): SGHRS, YFSETQ. This CDR3 spans 18 amino acids. CDR3: CASSLRLAGGRSTDTQYF. The CDR3 DNA reads as TGCGCCAGCAGCTTGCGGCTAGCGGGGGGCCGAAGCACAGATACGCAGTATTTT.

The chain employs TRBV18 and TRBJ2-3; D may be TRBD2 (7 bases). Germline CDR1 is KGHSH and CDR2 is LQKENI. V lost 1 base, J lost 0 bases, and 14 bases lay in between. The CDR3 totals 17 residues. The CDR3 DNA sequence: TGTGCCAGCTCACCACGGGGGGGACACTCGAGCACAGATACGCAGTATTTT. It yields the protein CASSPRGGHSSTDTQYF.

The V and J genes are TRBV19 and TRBJ1-5; TRBD1 matches at 7 bases. J lost 0 bases, V lost 7 bases, and 6 bases had no gene match. The CDR3 length is 15 residues. Germline assignment: CDR1 LNHDA and CDR2 SQIVND (reference sequence). Here the CDR3 reads CASTGQAYSNQPQHF. The CDR3 DNA is TGTGCCAGTACCGGACAGGCGTATAGCAATCAGCCCCAGCATTTT.

The chain has TRBV29-1 and TRBJ2-7; 7 bases are shared with TRBD1. V trimming: 6 bases; J trimming: 3 bases; junction bases outside the gene matches: 2. In germline, CDR1 is SQVTM, CDR2 ANQGSEA. The CDR3 totals 11 residues. CDR3 DNA: TGCAGCGTGGGGACAGACTACGAGCAGTACTTC. Translating it yields CSVGTDYEQYF.

This rearrangement joins TRBV27 to TRBJ1-2; D ambiguous. There are 13 residues in the CDR3. Deletions cut 3 bases from V and 5 bases from J, with 10 bases between. Germline V gene lookup returns CDR1 MNHEY and CDR2 SMNVEV (reference sequence). CDR3 region: CASSFGIGYGYTF. CDR3 coding DNA: TGTGCCAGCAGTTTCGGGATTGGATATGGCTACACCTTC.